This TCR beta chain is from a study of T cell changes during pregnancy in multiple sclerosis. CDR1 and CDR2 from the germline V gene are SGHDN and FVKESK. The CDR3 consists of 20 residues. The V segment lost 1 base and the J segment 0 bases; nucleotides outside the gene matches: 11. Using immunoSEQ multiplex PCR, the repertoire was profiled, and TCRdb retains in-frame clones only, with some absent. Of about 20,000 clones in the sample, around 89% were seen once. The sample was CD8+ T cells from peripheral blood mononuclear cells, taken in the third trimester of pregnancy. The chain combines TRBV14 with TRBJ2-1; 11 positions agree with TRBD2. This clonotype originated in a female donor in good health, enrolled as a control in a pregnancy study. The CDR3 nucleotides read TGTGCCAGCAGCCAAGCAAGACTAGCGGGGTTCAACCCCTCCTACAATGAGCAGTTCTTC. Its translation is CASSQARLAGFNPSYNEQFF.